This T cell receptor beta chain stems from a study of blood T cell repertoires in COVID-19. V lost 4 bases and J lost 6, with 19 bases in between. Germline CDR1 is LNHDA and CDR2 is SQIVND (reference sequence). The CDR3 spans 16 residues. Profiling relied on immunoSEQ multiplex PCR, and the TCRdb table lists in-frame clones only, not all of them. Of roughly 230,000 clones in the sample, roughly 86% were seen once. This TCR derives from a man aged 50 to 59 with acute or convalescent COVID-19. The specimen sequenced was peripheral blood. The chain links TRBV19 to TRBJ2-1; D perhaps matches TRBD2 (6 bases). The CDR3 loop reads CASSTRQGLRTNEQFF. For the CDR3, the DNA is TGTGCCAGTAGTACCCGCCAGGGACTCCGGACCAATGAGCAGTTCTTC.